This is a list of T cell receptor beta chains from one sample in a study of metastatic and nonmetastatic thyroid tumors. TCRdb reanalyzed the PCR reads with MiXCR. The sample yields tens of thousands of clones, 18% seen once. Source material: blood. All receptors come from a female donor with papillary thyroid cancer or a benign thyroid nodule (not recorded which). Some clones in this sample may be carry-over from other donors' samples. Each CDR3 is given with its conserved first and last residue. A D gene is named only where the DNA matches it firmly. Only some rows state a clone size, as once, few, many or a class for expanded clones.

clone size | D gene | J gene | V gene | CDR3 DNA | CDR3 protein
NA | TRBD1 | TRBJ2-3 | TRBV5-1 | TGCGCCAGCAGCTTAAGGGACAGGGGTCTAGTCACAGATACGCAGTATTTT | CASSLRDRGLVTDTQYF
NA | TRBD2 | TRBJ2-1 | TRBV25-1 | TGTGCCAGCAAAAGCAGTCGCCACGGGACTAGCGGAGGCATGTACAATGAGCAGTTCTTC | CASKSSRHGTSGGMYNEQFF
many | TRBD2 | TRBJ2-1 | TRBV4-1 | TGCGCCAGCAGCCAAGTCCCTAGCGGGAGCAGTAAAAATGAGCAGTTCTTC | CASSQVPSGSSKNEQFF
many | NA | TRBJ2-7 | TRBV6-1 | TGTGCCAGCAGTGAATTTAGGGTCTACGAGCAGTACTTC | CASSEFRVYEQYF
many | NA | TRBJ2-3 | TRBV5-1 | TGCGCCAGCAGCTTGGGGGGAGGCACAGATACGCAGTATTTT | CASSLGGGTDTQYF
many | NA | TRBJ2-6 | TRBV20-1 | TGCAGTGCTAGAGGCTCTGGGGCCAACGTCCTGACTTTC | CSARGSGANVLTF
few | TRBD2 | TRBJ2-7 | TRBV27 | TGTGCCAGCATTCCCTGGACTAGCGGGAGATCCTACGAGCAGTACTTC | CASIPWTSGRSYEQYF
many | TRBD2 | TRBJ2-7 | TRBV2 | TGTGCCAGCAGTGGACTAGCGGACTACGAGCAGTACTTC | CASSGLADYEQYF
many | NA | TRBJ2-7 | TRBV28 | TGTGCCAGCAGTTTTCACGGAGGAAGCTACGAGCAGTACTTC | CASSFHGGSYEQYF
many | TRBD1 | TRBJ2-1 | TRBV5-5 | TGTGCCAGCAGCTTTTATTCTGGACAGGGCAATGAGCAGTTCTTC | CASSFYSGQGNEQFF
NA | NA | TRBJ2-6 | TRBV4-3 | TGCGCCAGCAGCCAAGATGTGGGGTCTGGGGCCAACGTCCTGACTTTC | CASSQDVGSGANVLTF
many | NA | TRBJ1-2 | TRBV28 | TGTGCCAGCAGTTTAAAGTTTAGGGGTGGCTACACCTTC | CASSLKFRGGYTF
NA | TRBD2 | TRBJ2-1 | TRBV30 | TGTGCCTGGAGTGGTCGGAGCGGGGGGGCTCTAAGTTACAATGAGCAGTTCTTC | CAWSGRSGGALSYNEQFF
many | TRBD1 | TRBJ1-1 | TRBV9 | TGTGCCAGCAGCGGGACAGGGGGTGAGGAAGACACTGAAGCTTTCTTT | CASSGTGGEEDTEAFF
many | NA | TRBJ2-7 | TRBV28 | TGTGCCAGCAGTTTAGCAGCGGGTGAGCAGTACTTC | CASSLAAGEQYF
many | TRBD2 | TRBJ2-5 | TRBV4-2 | TGTGCCAGCAGCCAAGAGGCGGGAGGGCCCGAAGAGACCCAGTACTTC | CASSQEAGGPEETQYF
many | TRBD2 | TRBJ2-1 | TRBV28 | TGTGCCAGCAGCCCGTTGGGCGGGAGGGGGAATGAGCAGTTCTTC | CASSPLGGRGNEQFF
many | NA | TRBJ2-7 | TRBV7-9 | TGTGCCAGCAGCGTAGACAAACAATCCTACGAGCAGTACTTC | CASSVDKQSYEQYF
many | TRBD1 | TRBJ1-2 | TRBV6-1 | TGTGCCAGCAGTGAAGCGCCCGGGACAGGGGGTTATGGCTACACCTTC | CASSEAPGTGGYGYTF
many | NA | TRBJ2-3 | TRBV19 | TGTGCCAGTAGTAACTCCTGGACACCCCCTAGCACAGATACGCAGTATTTT | CASSNSWTPPSTDTQYF
NA | NA | TRBJ2-7 | TRBV5-5 | TGTGCCAGCAGTAATAGGGGCTACGAGCAGTACTTC | CASSNRGYEQYF
many | TRBD1 | TRBJ2-7 | TRBV5-8 | TGTGCCAGCAGCTTGGAACGGGACAGGGGCTACGAGCAGTACTTC | CASSLERDRGYEQYF
many | NA | TRBJ1-2 | TRBV5-8 | TGTGCCAGCAGCCGACGGGACCAACGAGGCCTTGGCTACACCTTC | CASSRRDQRGLGYTF
NA | NA | TRBJ2-7 | TRBV27 | TGTGCCAGCGACTACGAGCAGTACTTC | CASDYEQYF